The 15 T cell receptor beta chains in this list originate from one sample, sequenced in a study of blood T cell repertoires in COVID-19. Clones were read by immunoSEQ multiplex PCR, and TCRdb kept only the in-frame ones, dropping some. The sample consists of some 150,000 clones, about 89% of them appearing once. Input material: peripheral blood. These receptors were taken from a man aged 45-60 years with active COVID-19.

The rearrangement links TRBV18 to TRBJ1-1; maybe TRBD1 (6 bases). V was trimmed by 1 base and J by 0 bases, leaving 12 bases between them. This CDR3 comprises 16 residues. Germline CDR1 is KGHSH and CDR2 is LQKENI. The CDR3 DNA is TGTGCCAGCTCACCACGGCAGGGGACCTTGAACACTGAAGCTTTCTTT. Residues: CASSPRQGTLNTEAFF.

Only a few counts were recorded for this clone. J is TRBJ1-1 and V is TRBV7-9; 9 positions agree with TRBD1. Germline V gene lookup returns CDR1 SEHNR and CDR2 FQNEAQ (reference sequence). CDR3 length equals 14 residues. After removal of 5 bases from V and 10 bases from J, the junction contained 11 bases not matched to a gene. In DNA form, the CDR3 reads TGTGCCAGCAGCCCTAACGCGGGACAGGGTGCAGCTTTCTTT. Encoded protein: CASSPNAGQGAAFF.

The gene calls are TRBV11-3 and TRBJ1-1; D unclear. Trimming shortened V by 9 bases and J by 4 bases, and 9 bases separated the two germline ends. The CDR3 totals 11 residues. Germline lookup yields CDR1 SGHNT and CDR2 YENEEA. The CDR3 loop is CARDGGTEAFF. CDR3 DNA: TGTGCCAGGGATGGCGGCACTGAAGCTTTCTTT.

The genes are TRBV30 and TRBJ2-3; 7 bases are a match to TRBD1. The V segment lost 2 bases and the J segment 3 bases; nucleotides outside the gene matches: 5. This CDR3 has 14 amino acids. Germline values: CDR1 GTSNPN, CDR2 SVGIG (reference sequence). In DNA, the CDR3 is TGTGCCTGGAGTACAGGGGCTGTGACAGATACGCAGTATTTT. This sequence encodes CAWSTGAVTDTQYF.

V gene TRBV6-5 combines with J gene TRBJ1-4, with unresolved D. Trimming cost V 6 bases and J 8 bases, with 10 bases left between them. Germline V CDR1 and CDR2: MNHEY, SVGAGI. CDR3 size: 12 residues. The CDR3 nucleotides are TGTGCCAGCAGCCGGACTGGGGAAAAACTGTTTTTT. Protein product: CASSRTGEKLFF.

CDR3 loop: CASSQEDPGFSYNEQFF. The DNA for the CDR3 is TGTGCCAGCAGCCAAGAGGATCCGGGTTTTTCCTACAATGAGCAGTTCTTC. This rearrangement joins TRBV3-1 (or the pseudogene TRBV3-2) to TRBJ2-1; D is uncertain. The V gene's germline CDR1 is LGHDT and CDR2 YNNKEL (reference sequence). This CDR3 spans 17 amino acids. V was trimmed by 0 bases and J by 1 base, leaving 13 bases between them.

The V call is TRBV4-2, the J call TRBJ1-1; D not resolved. V was clipped by 1 base and J by 0 bases, with 6 bases between them. Looked up from germline, CDR1 is LGHNA and CDR2 is YNFKEQ. The CDR3 is 14 amino acids. The CDR3 is CASSQGRVNTEAFF. For the CDR3, the DNA is TGTGCCAGCAGCCAAGGGCGGGTGAACACTGAAGCTTTCTTT.

This clone was seen once. CDR3 protein: CATSDRLAGGHEQFF. In DNA form, the CDR3 reads TGTGCCACCAGTGATCGGCTAGCGGGGGGACATGAGCAGTTCTTC. V usage is TRBV24-1 and J usage is TRBJ2-1; 11 nucleotides line up with TRBD2. Trimming cost V 3 bases and J 8 bases; bases outside gene matches: 5. CDR1 and CDR2 (germline): KGHDR, SFDVKD. The length of the CDR3 is 15 residues.

J is TRBJ1-5 and V is TRBV18, with 10 bases fitting TRBD1. This CDR3 has 14 amino acids. Germline trimming cut 5 bases from V and 7 bases from J; bases unmatched to any gene: 5. Germline V lookup: CDR1 KGHSH, CDR2 LQKENI. The CDR3 region is CASSTTGGRQPQHF. The CDR3 DNA follows: TGTGCCAGCTCAACGACAGGGGGCAGGCAGCCCCAGCATTTT.

The chain links TRBV29-1 to TRBJ1-4, with no clear D. CDR3 length: 12 residues. V lost 0 bases and J 7 bases, leaving 6 bases between the germline ends. Germline V gene data show CDR1 as SQVTM and CDR2 as ANQGSEA. CDR3 in amino acids: CSVEDRSEKLFF. DNA of the CDR3: TGCAGCGTTGAAGATCGGAGTGAAAAACTGTTTTTT.

This sequence joins TRBV5-1 and TRBJ2-5, with a tentative D call TRBD2 (6 bases). Germline loops: CDR1 SGHRS, CDR2 YFSETQ. Trimming pared 4 bases from V and 4 bases from J, leaving 14 bases between. There are 14 residues in the CDR3. The CDR3 loop is CASSRTGVRETQYF. In DNA, the CDR3 is TGCGCCAGCAGCCGAACGGGGGTTCGAGAGACCCAGTACTTC.

The chain joins TRBV3-1 (or the pseudogene TRBV3-2) to TRBJ2-3; a possible D gene is TRBD1 (5 bases). The V gene lost 4 bases and the J gene lost 1 base, with 6 bases spanning the gap. This CDR3 comprises 13 residues. Germline values: CDR1 LGHDT, CDR2 YNNKEL (reference sequence). The CDR3, as DNA: TGTGCCAGCAGCCTAGGGGGCACAGATACGCAGTATTTT. Amino acid sequence: CASSLGGTDTQYF.

The V gene is TRBV7-2, the J gene TRBJ2-2; TRBD1 matches at 10 bases. Germline-derived CDR1 and CDR2 are SGHTA and FQGNSA. With 4 bases clipped from V and 4 bases from J, the junction kept 9 bases outside the gene matches. This CDR3 has 17 residues. CDR3 loop: CASSSDWTGGFTGELFF. Here the CDR3 DNA reads TGTGCCAGCAGCTCCGATTGGACAGGGGGTTTCACCGGGGAGCTGTTTTTT.

The chain recombines TRBV2 with TRBJ2-7; no definite D call. This CDR3 contains 12 residues. The germline V gene encodes CDR1 SNHLY and CDR2 FYNNEI. Trimming cost V 4 bases and J 3 bases, with 7 bases left between them. The CDR3 DNA is TGTGCCAGCAGTGCAGAGGACTACGAGCAGTACTTC. Amino acid sequence: CASSAEDYEQYF.

The rearrangement joins TRBV10-2 to TRBJ2-5; 10 bases agree with TRBD2. The germline CDR1 and CDR2 sequences are WSHSY and SAAADI. Unmatched junction bases numbered 10, after V lost 7 bases and J lost 5 bases. The CDR3 is 15 amino acids. The CDR3 DNA sequence: TGCGCCAGCAAATATACTAGCGGGGTCGAGGAGACCCAGTACTTC. Its translation is CASKYTSGVEETQYF.